This T cell receptor beta chain was retrieved from a study of blood T cell repertoires in COVID-19. Study information: Samples taken during acute and convalescent COVID-19 were collected in the United States, Italy and Spain. PBMCs, B-cell-depleted T cells, or T cells were the source of the cDNA or gDNA that made up the material.

Germline CDR1 is LGHNA and CDR2 is YNFKEQ. V was pared by 2 bases and J by 0 bases, with 10 bases between. This CDR3 spans 16 amino acids. Authors' data handling: How many nucleated cells were present was estimated from reference gene primer amplification. TCRdb keeps only in-frame clones here, not all; method: immunoSEQ multiplex PCR. The DNA gave D and trimming, while V, J and clone size come from that table. The profile covers 25,000 to 35,000 clones, with around 87% appearing a single time and over 5% taken by the ten largest. Sequenced material: peripheral blood. V and J are TRBV4-2 and TRBJ1-4; the D gene is possibly TRBD1 (5 bases). This receptor was identified in a man aged 60 to 75 with active COVID-19. The CDR3 is CASSQLQASTNEKLFF. For the CDR3, the DNA is TGTGCCAGCAGCCAATTACAGGCTTCAACTAATGAAAAACTGTTTTTT.